This TCR beta chain was identified in a study of T cell responses to AZD1222 COVID-19 vaccine. The CDR3 has 15 amino acids. Germline-derived CDR1 and CDR2 are SGHAT and FQNNGV. The V gene end was trimmed by 5 bases and the J gene end by 8 bases; junction bases not matched to a gene: 7. Study results and limitations: Donor demographics were predominantly white British with a female majority; clonal diversity may be underestimated. An increase in Spike-specific TCR breadth and depth was observed after two AZD1222 doses.

As to this clone: Its cognate antigen is unknown.

Using immunoSEQ multiplex PCR, the repertoire was profiled, and TCRdb retains in-frame clones only, with some absent. The table records some 110,000 clones, 88% of them present only once. The sequences come from peripheral blood, collected 28 days after the second AZD1222 dose. The chain has TRBV11-2 and TRBJ1-4, with TRBD1 matching over 11 bases. This receptor was obtained from an adult who received the AZD1222 COVID-19 vaccine. CDR3 DNA: TGTGCCAGCAGCCCCGGGACAGGGGGGCCCGAAAAACTGTTTTTT. Its protein product is CASSPGTGGPEKLFF.